The 3 T cell receptor beta chains presented below share a single source sample, sequenced in a study of OX40 agonist ivuxolimab in advanced cancers. Receptors were amplified or captured by the immunoSEQ multiplex PCR assay. The table comes from immuneACCESS by way of TCRdb, which keeps in-frame sequences with V and J called. Part of the clones is missing from these tables; in studies checked, under half for an unresolved V gene and the rest for unknown reasons. The sample data list over 55,000 clones, and around 93% of these were observed just once. Together, the top ten hold 1.5% to 2% of the sample. The sequencing used CD4+ or CD8+ T cells sorted from blood, collected in a trial of the OX40 agonist ivuxolimab. The receptors here all came from an adult with an advanced solid tumor such as melanoma, head and neck, liver or kidney cancer.

The genes are TRBV2 and TRBJ2-3, with 8 bases that match TRBD2. CDR3 size: 16 residues. V shed 2 bases and J 4 bases; nucleotides not matched to a gene: 8. Germline V CDR1 and CDR2: SNHLY, FYNNEI. CDR3 amino acids: CASSELTSGSADTQYF. The CDR3 nucleotides are TGTGCCAGCAGTGAATTAACCAGCGGGAGTGCAGATACGCAGTATTTT.

The V and J genes are TRBV28 and TRBJ2-1; D unresolved. Deletions cut 2 bases from V and 5 bases from J, with 7 bases between. This CDR3 region has 13 residues. Germline CDR1 and CDR2: MDHEN and SYDVKM. In DNA, the CDR3 is TGTGCCAGCAGTTTACACCGGGACAATGAGCAGTTCTTC. Protein sequence: CASSLHRDNEQFF. Filled out from reference TRBV28 and TRBJ2-1, the complete variable domain reads DVKVTQSSRYLVKRTGEKVFLECVQDMDHENMFWYRQDPGLGLRLIYFSYDVKMKEKGDIPEGYSVSREKKERFSLILESASTNQTSMYLCASSLHRDNEQFFGPGTRLTVL.

This clone was seen once. This chain joins TRBV19 and TRBJ2-5, with 10 bases lining up with TRBD1. With 2 bases clipped from V and 3 bases from J, the junction kept 3 bases outside the gene matches. The CDR3 sequence is 15 residues long. Germline loops: CDR1 LNHDA, CDR2 SQIVND (reference sequence). The CDR3 DNA reads TGTGCCAGTAGTATAACGGGACAGGGGAAAGAGACCCAGTACTTC. Translation: CASSITGQGKETQYF.